This record looks at one T cell receptor (beta chain) sequence and its context. Its antigen is still unknown. The sample originates from a study of cytomegalovirus exposure and HLA in healthy donors (dated by TCRdb to about 2017). About the study as a whole: An earlier analysis of 587 of the donors reported 250 to 300 Gb of sequence data and roughly 120 million unique TCR beta sequences obtained from roughly 170 million T cells. Along with the approximately 620-subject first cohort, a separate validation cohort of over a hundred different subjects was used. Donor age, sex, ethnicity and CMV serostatus were compiled together with the repertoire data. The number of typed donors differed by locus: about 620-630 for A, B, C, DRB1 and DQB1; approximately 520 for DQA1; 606 for DPA1; and about 450 for DPB1. Of the roughly 400 genotyped donors, 65% to 90% fell in the genetic ancestry cluster associated with self-reported Caucasian donors. A later genetic analysis used genome-wide SNP genotypes for about 60% of the roughly 700 donors, treating that subset as a discovery cohort. The study aimed to test whether signatures of past pathogen exposure could be identified by cataloging public T cell receptors. Every discovery cohort repertoire had been produced on one sequencing platform. Roughly 300 gigabases of sequencing data and around 80 million unique TCR sequences made up an early release that covered approximately 650 HLA-typed donors. Among 398 genotyped donors of the cohort, an average of around 240,000 unique TCR beta nucleotide sequences were sequenced per donor, around 20% of them non-productive. Rather than using new phenotypic data, the later analysis identified candidate immune exposures from TCR beta sequences and from how often those sequences occurred across donors. Roughly five DR-DQ haplotypes were treated as single units for association and clustering because of strong linkage in the cohort. To predict cytomegalovirus infection status, the study brought together high-throughput TCR immunosequencing, statistical association of individual TCRs with disease status, and machine learning. Using immunosequencing, the study profiled T cell repertoires from roughly 650 subjects and related those repertoires to cytomegalovirus serostatus. Both class I and class II loci were covered by HLA typing, at four-digit resolution. To decide whether each TCR beta V gene segment behaved as functional or pseudogenic, an earlier analysis of some 600 of the donors relied on high-throughput TCR beta sequencing. To study patterns of TCR occurrence, a later analysis re-analyzed previously published TCR beta repertoires from around 700 donors and added high-resolution HLA genotyping. Beyond this particular receptor, the publication reports: Most TCR sequences were seen in very few donors, while some public TCRs were found in many individuals. According to a later genetic analysis, donors in an Asian-associated ancestry cluster had fewer N-insertions in productive TCRs than the approximately 670-donor mean. A later analysis reported that several top co-occurrence clusters appeared linked to parvovirus B19, influenza, CMV and Epstein-Barr virus. According to the authors, the approach could potentially be generalized to other disease states and immunological phenotypes. Because counts were too low, 15 or so rarely observed V segments, including chromosome 9 orphons, were excluded from the earlier analysis of 587 of the donors. In an earlier analysis of over 550 of the donors, most TCR beta V segments were observed in productive rearrangements about 90% or about 30% of the time, broadly matching IMGT annotations. The study gave a list of some 150 TCR beta chains associated with cytomegalovirus. In a later analysis, TCR association rates were found to vary across HLA loci, with the most associated TCRs seen for DRB1 alleles and the fewest for HLA-C alleles. An association between a missense DCLRE1C variant and V-gene and J-gene trimming of TCR beta chains was found in a later genetic analysis and replicated in an independent cohort. The sequencing pipeline was judged likely to have produced a cluster of highly shared sequence variants as a technical artifact. In a later analysis, most CMV-associated TCR beta chains were found to appear HLA-restricted, with HLA associations seemingly driven largely by CMV exposure. When HLA alleles, especially DR and DQ, strongly co-occurred, TCR associations were difficult to assign to individual alleles. Immune exposure information for the cohort was limited to CMV serostatus. In both the original and validation cohorts, the classifier was reported to diagnose cytomegalovirus status with high specificity and sensitivity. Roughly uniform sequencing depth across donors was assumed in presence/absence analyses, although this assumption may not hold. In a later analysis, 16,951 TCR beta sequences were associated with specific HLA alleles at a false discovery rate of 0.05. A further reported finding was that TCR beta sequences accurately predicted the HLA-A and HLA-B alleles for most subjects in the first cohort. Some IMGT-functional V segments, including TRBV6-2 and TRBV6-3, could not be distinguished by the 87-base-pair reads and were therefore excluded. This cohort had only TCR beta chains sequenced, and the lack of alpha or paired-chain data limited which features could be detected. In vitro tests confirmed that a few of the cytomegalovirus-associated TCR beta chains recognize cytomegalovirus antigens. Correlated functional status among segregating V segments might be attributable to linkage disequilibrium, but an unknown experimental factor could not be ruled out. Because some donors lacked HLA typing at each locus, the association tests relied only on the typed subset. Compared with equally common non-associated chains, HLA-associated TCR beta chains in a later analysis were more clonally expanded and had lower generation probabilities.

The cohort comprised some 730 healthy bone marrow donors. Cohort members were all nominally healthy when sampled, although unrecorded immune exposures were likely present. The donor was CMV seronegative and belonged to the group of over 350 seronegative cohort members. Every donor gave a peripheral blood sample, and the peripheral blood mononuclear cells from that sample were used for TCR beta sequencing. Genomic DNA extraction from the blood cell samples was performed with the Qiagen DNeasy Blood Extraction Kit. Library preparation employed the immunoSEQ multiplex PCR assay. For the multiplex PCR, a mixture combining 60 forward primers for TCR Vbeta segments and 13 reverse primers for TCR Jbeta segments was used. A multiplex PCR assay on genomic DNA amplified the CDR3 region of rearranged TCR beta genes. On the Illumina HiSeq System, the amplified TCR beta libraries were sequenced as 87-base-pair reads. Processing in the source paper ran as follows. A later analysis counted tens of millions of unique TCR beta chains across the 666 repertoires, and 10 million to 11 million of these chains were shared by at least two donors. Raw reads were error-corrected and collapsed into unique sequences by a nearest-neighbor algorithm in which closely related sequences were merged to remove PCR and sequencing errors. CDR3 sequences were aligned to IMGT reference sequences to assign V, D and J gene segments. For a sequence to be retained, at least a six-nucleotide match to both a V gene segment and a J gene segment was required. Rearrangements were called productive when the CDR3 lacked stop codons and stayed in frame with V and J; all others were non-productive. CDR3 was defined according to IMGT convention as the region running from the second conserved V-encoded cysteine to the conserved J-encoded phenylalanine. In an earlier analysis of 587 of the donors, sequences lacking an unambiguous match to a single V gene segment were excluded. In an earlier analysis of approximately 610 of the donors, V segments were called functional above 56.7% productive rearrangements and were called segregating when the between-donor standard deviation exceeded 5%. A statistical classification framework was built to diagnose cytomegalovirus status from the catalog of TCR beta chain sequences. In a later analysis, V and J genes were assigned by comparing TCR nucleotide sequences against IMGT/GENE-DB human TR gene sequences. The TCRdist pipeline was used in a later analysis to assign CDR3 sequences and most-parsimonious VDJ recombination scenarios. In a later analysis, each TCR beta chain was defined by its CDR3 amino acid sequence together with its V-gene family, and reads lacking a unique V-gene family were excluded. A later analysis removed roughly 590 highly shared, low-generation-probability nucleotide sequences to deal with suspected cross-contamination and a sequencing artifact. In a later analysis, a clonal expansion index for each public chain was calculated from normalized within-repertoire ranks of inferred template counts. A later analysis computed generation probabilities with a VDJ recombination model fitted to out-of-frame rearrangements, and checked the results against IGoR. In a later analysis, hypergeometric tests were used to score TCR-TCR, TCR-HLA and TCR-CMV co-occurrence, with a repertoire-size bias correction applied to TCR pairs. A later analysis estimated false discovery rates by permuting HLA or CMV assignments 20 times. In a later analysis, co-occurring TCRs were grouped with DBSCAN, and TCRdist sequence similarity was added when clustering was performed within HLA-allele-positive subsets. Repertoires with fewer than 30,000 or more than 120,000 public chains were left out of co-occurrence clustering, as were five repertoires with anomalous nucleotide sharing. Drawn from immuneACCESS, this table holds only the in-frame rearrangements with V and J called that TCRdb kept. Clones are partly lost; checked studies trace under half to an unresolved V gene and leave the rest unexplained. The V and J calls and clone size were taken over from that table, and D and trimming were inferred from the DNA. The sample table holds roughly 75,000 clones. Roughly 0.9% of the sample is taken by the ten largest.

Taken from cysteine to phenylalanine, the CDR3 has 11 residues. Only the CDR3 portion is preserved as DNA: 33 bases, with reading frame beginning at the first base. CDR1 and CDR2 were assigned from the germline V gene (reference sequence) as MNHEY and SMNVEV. V and J lose 6 bases and 13 bases, and a span of 15 bases separates them. The chain joins TRBV27 to TRBJ1-1; matching of 5 bases hints at TRBD1 as the D gene. The clonotype was recovered from a boy aged 5-17 years in good health and CMV-seronegative. Sequenced sample: PBMCs. The CDR3 reads as follows: CASSNRQTDFF. In nucleotide form, the sequence is TGTGCCAGCAGCAATCGACAGACCGATTTCTTT.